This T cell receptor beta chain was retrieved from a study of cytomegalovirus exposure and HLA in healthy donors. Study conclusions and caveats: Sequencing probably produced one cluster of sequence variants that were highly shared. Most subjects' HLA-A and HLA-B alleles were reportedly predicted from TCR beta sequences.

The PCR contained 60 Vbeta and 13 Jbeta primers. Repertoires were generated with immunoSEQ multiplex PCR, while TCRdb's copy carries only in-frame clones and drops some. The sample lists about 150,000 clones, around three quarters occurring once. Points on this clone: The antigen is not known.

The CDR3 extends over 16 amino acids. Germline-derived CDR1 and CDR2 are LGHNA and YSLEER. This chain uses TRBV4-3 with TRBJ2-5; 8 bases fit TRBD2. The closer fit of TRBJ2-7 to the DNA end suggests the J call may be wrong. Sequencing used PBMCs. The TCR comes from a man aged 35 to 55 in good health and CMV-seropositive. This chain's CDR3 is CASSQDPELAAYEQYF. CDR3 coding DNA: TGCGCCAGCAGCCAAGATCCCGAACTAGCGGCCTACGAGCAGTACTTC.